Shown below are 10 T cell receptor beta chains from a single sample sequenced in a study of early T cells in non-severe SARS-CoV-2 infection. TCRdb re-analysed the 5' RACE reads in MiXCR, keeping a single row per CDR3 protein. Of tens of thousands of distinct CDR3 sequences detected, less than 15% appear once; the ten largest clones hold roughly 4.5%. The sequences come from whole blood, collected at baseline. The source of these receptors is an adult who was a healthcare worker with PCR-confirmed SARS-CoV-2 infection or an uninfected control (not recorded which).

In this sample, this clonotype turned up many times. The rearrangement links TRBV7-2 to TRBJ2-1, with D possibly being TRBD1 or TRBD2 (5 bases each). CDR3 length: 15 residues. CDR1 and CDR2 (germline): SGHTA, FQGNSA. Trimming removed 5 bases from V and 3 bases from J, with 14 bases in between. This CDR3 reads CASSLGPNNYNEQFF. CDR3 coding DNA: TGTGCCAGCAGCCTGGGACCAAATAACTACAATGAGCAGTTCTTC.

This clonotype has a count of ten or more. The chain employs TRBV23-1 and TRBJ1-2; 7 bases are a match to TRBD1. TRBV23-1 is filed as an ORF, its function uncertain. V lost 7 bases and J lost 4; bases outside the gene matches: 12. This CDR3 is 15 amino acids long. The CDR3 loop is CASTTPTGIPYGYTF. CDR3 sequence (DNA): TGCGCCAGCACGACACCGACAGGGATCCCCTATGGCTACACCTTC.

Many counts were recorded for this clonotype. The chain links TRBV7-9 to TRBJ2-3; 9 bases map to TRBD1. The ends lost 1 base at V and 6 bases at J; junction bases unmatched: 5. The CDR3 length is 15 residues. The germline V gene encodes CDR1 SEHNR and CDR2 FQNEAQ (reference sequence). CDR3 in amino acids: CASSLVRQGEDTQYF. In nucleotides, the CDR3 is TGTGCCAGCAGCTTAGTACGACAGGGGGAGGATACGCAGTATTTT.

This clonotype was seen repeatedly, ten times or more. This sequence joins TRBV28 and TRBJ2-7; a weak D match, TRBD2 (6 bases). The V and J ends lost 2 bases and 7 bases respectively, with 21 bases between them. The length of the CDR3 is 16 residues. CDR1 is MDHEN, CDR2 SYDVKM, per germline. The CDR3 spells CASSLDSLGNRGEQYF. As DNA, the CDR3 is TGTGCCAGCAGTTTAGACTCCCTAGGGAACCGGGGGGAGCAGTACTTC.

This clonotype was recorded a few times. The chain's CDR3 is CASRPRGSFSGNTIYF. The CDR3 region has the DNA TGTGCCAGCAGACCCAGGGGGTCCTTCTCTGGAAACACCATATATTTT. V gene TRBV7-2 combines with J gene TRBJ1-3, with 7 bases aligning to TRBD1. The germline gives CDR1 SGHTA, CDR2 FQGNSA. The V gene end was trimmed by 6 bases and the J gene end by 0 bases; junction bases not matched to a gene: 8. This CDR3 contains 16 residues.

This chain's CDR3 is CASSEPRRAEDTQYF. CDR3 coding DNA: TGTGCCAGCAGTGAACCCCGCAGGGCCGAAGATACGCAGTATTTT. The chain has TRBV6-1 and TRBJ2-3; possible D gene TRBD1, 5 bases. The germline gives CDR1 MNHNS, CDR2 SASEGT. This CDR3 comprises 15 residues. Trimming cost V 2 bases and J 5 bases, with 14 bases left between them.

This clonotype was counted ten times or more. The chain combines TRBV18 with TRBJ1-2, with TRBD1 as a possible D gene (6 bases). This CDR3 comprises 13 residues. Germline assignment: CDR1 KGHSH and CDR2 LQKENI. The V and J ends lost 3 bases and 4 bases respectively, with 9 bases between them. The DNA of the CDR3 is TGTGCCAGCTCACCCGACAGGACCTATGGCTACACCTTC. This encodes CASSPDRTYGYTF.

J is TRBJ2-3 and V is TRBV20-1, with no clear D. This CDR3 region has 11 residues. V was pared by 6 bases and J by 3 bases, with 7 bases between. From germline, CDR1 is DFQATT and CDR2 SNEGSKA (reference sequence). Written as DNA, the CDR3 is TGCAGTGCCCCGGCTACAGATACGCAGTATTTT. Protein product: CSAPATDTQYF.

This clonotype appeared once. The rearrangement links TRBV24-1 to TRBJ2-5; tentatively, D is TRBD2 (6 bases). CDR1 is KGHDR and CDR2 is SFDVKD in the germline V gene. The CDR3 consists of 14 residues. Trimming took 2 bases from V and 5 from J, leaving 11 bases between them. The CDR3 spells CATSDSSAGETQYF. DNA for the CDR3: TGTGCCACCAGTGATTCTAGCGCCGGCGAGACCCAGTACTTC.

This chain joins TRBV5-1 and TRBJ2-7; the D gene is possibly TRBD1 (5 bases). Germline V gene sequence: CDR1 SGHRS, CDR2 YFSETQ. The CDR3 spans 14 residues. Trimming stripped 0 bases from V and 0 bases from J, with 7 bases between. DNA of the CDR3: TGCGCCAGCAGCTTGGAGACAGTCTCCTACGAGCAGTACTTC. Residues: CASSLETVSYEQYF.